The 16 T cell receptor beta chains listed next were all sequenced from one sample in a study of blood T cell repertoires in COVID-19. Assay used: immunoSEQ multiplex PCR; TCRdb lists only in-frame clones, some missing. The repertoire holds roughly 200,000 clones, with approximately 91% as singletons. The sequenced material came from peripheral blood. The receptors shown here come from a man aged 18 to 29 with active or convalescent COVID-19.

The chain employs TRBV18 and TRBJ1-2; D is perhaps TRBD1 (6 bases). This CDR3 has 15 residues. Deletions cut 3 bases from V and 6 bases from J, with 17 bases between. Germline lookup yields CDR1 KGHSH and CDR2 LQKENI. In DNA form, the CDR3 reads TGTGCCAGCTCACCCTTCGAACAGGGCGGCCATGGCTACACCTTC. Translation: CASSPFEQGGHGYTF.

This rearrangement joins TRBV7-2 to TRBJ2-7; TRBD1 aligns across 10 bases. Per the germline V gene, CDR1 is SGHTA and CDR2 is FQGNSA. J was trimmed by 3 bases and V by 6 bases; bases with no gene match: 2. CDR3 size: 13 residues. The CDR3 protein is CASRGQGHYEQYF. The CDR3 DNA follows: TGTGCCAGCAGGGGACAGGGGCACTACGAGCAGTACTTC.

The chain is built from TRBV19 and TRBJ1-1; D is possibly TRBD1 (5 bases). Trimming cost V 3 bases and J 2 bases, with 7 bases left between them. The CDR3 length is 13 residues. Germline-derived CDR1 and CDR2 are LNHDA and SQIVND (reference sequence). The CDR3 sequence: CASSMTVNTEAFF. The CDR3 bases are TGTGCCAGTAGTATGACAGTTAACACTGAAGCTTTCTTT.

The rearrangement uses TRBV5-1 and TRBJ1-1; D not resolved. The CDR3 loop spans 14 amino acids. V dropped 5 bases and J dropped 1 base, with 12 bases sitting between them. Germline V gives CDR1 SGHRS, CDR2 YFSETQ. The DNA of the CDR3 is TGCGCCAGCAGATTCGGGAGTTCGAACACTGAAGCTTTCTTT. It encodes CASRFGSSNTEAFF.

The chain combines TRBV7-8 with TRBJ1-6, with 7 bases lining up with TRBD1. Germline trimming cut 3 bases from V and 8 bases from J; bases unmatched to any gene: 7. Looked up from germline, CDR1 is SGHVS and CDR2 is FQNEAQ. The CDR3 is made up of 15 amino acids. The chain's CDR3 is CASSFPTGEDSPLHF. The CDR3 DNA follows: TGTGCCAGCAGCTTCCCAACAGGGGAGGATTCACCCCTCCACTTT.

The CDR3 sequence: CATSSLERGGETQYF. CDR3 bases: TGTGCCACCAGCAGCCTCGAGCGGGGGGGAGAGACCCAGTACTTC. The chain combines TRBV15 with TRBJ2-5; 10 bases fit TRBD2. Germline V gene lookup returns CDR1 LNHNV and CDR2 YYDKDF (reference sequence). V shed 3 bases and J 4 bases; nucleotides not matched to a gene: 5. The CDR3 is 15 amino acids.

This chain links TRBV6-5 with TRBJ1-6; TRBD1 aligns across 7 bases. Germline V CDR1 and CDR2: MNHEY, SVGAGI. This CDR3 has 14 residues. With 5 bases clipped from V and 9 bases from J, the junction kept 7 bases outside the gene matches. As DNA, the CDR3 is TGTGCCAGCAGTAAGGACAGGTTACTTTCACCCCTCCACTTT. It translates to CASSKDRLLSPLHF.

This chain connects TRBV7-9 to TRBJ1-2, with D unclear. From germline, CDR1 is SEHNR and CDR2 FQNEAQ (reference sequence). V gave up 5 bases and J gave up 2 bases, with 21 bases separating them. This CDR3 region has 17 residues. The CDR3, as DNA: TGTGCCAGCAGCAAACCCGCTAAAGTACAGAGCAACTATGGCTACACCTTC. Its protein is CASSKPAKVQSNYGYTF.

The CDR3: CSVGQGAILHNEQFF. As DNA, the CDR3 is TGCAGCGTTGGTCAGGGGGCAATTTTACACAATGAGCAGTTCTTC. V is TRBV29-1 and J is TRBJ2-1, with TRBD1 matching over 8 bases. V gave up 4 bases and J gave up 5 bases; unmatched junction bases: 10. The CDR3 runs 15 residues. Germline-derived CDR1 and CDR2 are SQVTM and ANQGSEA.

The V and J genes are TRBV30 and TRBJ2-3; the match to TRBD1 covers 8 bases. The CDR3 spans 15 residues. V dropped 0 bases and J dropped 2; count of bases not matched to a gene: 4. The germline gives CDR1 GTSNPN, CDR2 SVGIG (reference sequence). The CDR3 sequence: CAWSVTGGYTDTQYF. CDR3 bases: TGTGCCTGGAGTGTTACAGGGGGATACACAGATACGCAGTATTTT.

This clone was detected a few times. The J gene is TRBJ1-5, the V gene TRBV6-5, with D unresolved. The CDR3 runs 15 residues. Germline V gene data show CDR1 as MNHEY and CDR2 as SVGAGI. Trimming pared 4 bases from V and 3 bases from J, leaving 13 bases between. The CDR3: CASSSGNRANQPQHF. DNA for the CDR3: TGTGCCAGCAGTTCAGGAAACAGAGCCAATCAGCCCCAGCATTTT.

V and J are TRBV7-2 and TRBJ1-1; 7 nucleotides line up with TRBD1. CDR3 length: 15 residues. CDR1 SGHTA and CDR2 FQGNSA come from the germline V gene. V lost 5 bases to trimming and J lost 3 bases; unmatched junction nucleotides: 9. For the CDR3, the DNA is TGTGCCAGCAGCCGCCCTTCGACAGGGTACACTGAAGCTTTCTTT. It yields the protein CASSRPSTGYTEAFF.

This clone was observed a single time. This chain uses TRBV5-6 with TRBJ2-7, with 7 bases that match TRBD2. Germline V CDR1 and CDR2: SGHDT, YYEEEE. The CDR3 has 15 amino acids. The junction had 6 bases not matched to a gene; V was cut back by 1 base and J by 2 bases. CDR3 region: CASSLRGGATYEQYF. CDR3 nucleotide sequence: TGTGCCAGCAGCTTGAGGGGAGGGGCCACCTACGAGCAGTACTTC.

The chain has TRBV6-6 and TRBJ1-1; the D gene is possibly TRBD1 (6 bases). CDR1 MNHNY and CDR2 SVGAGI come from the germline V gene (reference sequence). The V gene lost 5 bases and the J gene lost 4 bases, with 17 bases spanning the gap. The CDR3 covers 15 residues. CDR3 nucleotide sequence: TGTGCCAGCAGTCCCCAAAACAGGGTCGGCACTGAAGCTTTCTTT. It is translated as CASSPQNRVGTEAFF.

The chain couples TRBV29-1 to TRBJ2-3; 8 bases agree with TRBD2. CDR1 SQVTM and CDR2 ANQGSEA come from the germline V gene. This CDR3 spans 16 amino acids. With V trimmed by 4 bases and J by 2 bases, 11 bases remained unmatched. The CDR3 here is CSVGLIGGGSTDTQYF. The CDR3 DNA follows: TGCAGCGTTGGGTTGATCGGGGGGGGATCCACAGATACGCAGTATTTT.

This clone was detected a few times. The V and J genes are TRBV13 and TRBJ2-3; 7 nucleotides match TRBD1. The CDR3 is 17 residues long. The germline CDR1 and CDR2 sequences are PRHDT and FYEKMQ (reference sequence). Trimming took 4 bases from V and 0 from J; bases not matched to a gene: 10. The CDR3 DNA is TGTGCCAGCAGCTACCTACAGGGGCCGAGAAGCACAGATACGCAGTATTTT. It translates to CASSYLQGPRSTDTQYF. Supplemented by reference TRBV13 and TRBJ2-3, the full variable domain reads AAGVIQSPRHLIKEKRETATLKCYPIPRHDTVYWYQQGPGQDPQFLISFYEKMQSDKGSIPDRFSAQQFSDYHSELNMSSLELGDSALYFCASSYLQGPRSTDTQYFGPGTRLTVL.